One and the same sample provided the 18 T cell receptor beta chains below, sequenced in a study of CD8+ T cells in alopecia areata. The sequencing template was cDNA reverse transcribed from extracted RNA. Sequencing used immunoSEQ multiplex PCR; TCRdb keeps in-frame clones, though not all of them. The table includes 98,000 or so clones, 59% detected once. The sample was CD8+ T cells sorted from blood. The receptors derive from a human donor in good health.

The J gene is TRBJ1-1, the V gene TRBV5-1; tentatively, D is TRBD1 (6 bases). Germline CDR1 reads SGHRS; CDR2 reads YFSETQ. Trimming removed 4 bases from V and 5 bases from J, with 15 bases in between. CDR3 length: 14 amino acids. CDR3 nucleotide sequence: TGCGCCAGCAGCCTCAAAAACAGGGATACTGAAGCTTTCTTT. This encodes CASSLKNRDTEAFF.

The J gene is TRBJ1-1, the V gene TRBV28; D is unresolved. The CDR3 contains 14 residues. Germline V gene lookup returns CDR1 MDHEN and CDR2 SYDVKM. V gave up 3 bases and J gave up 4 bases, with 12 bases separating them. The CDR3 sequence: CASSFPDRGTEAFF. In DNA, the CDR3 is TGTGCCAGCAGTTTTCCTGATCGGGGCACTGAAGCTTTCTTT. Full variable domain (remainder filled in from reference TRBV28 and TRBJ1-1): DVKVTQSSRYLVKRTGEKVFLECVQDMDHENMFWYRQDPGLGLRLIYFSYDVKMKEKGDIPEGYSVSREKKERFSLILESASTNQTSMYLCASSFPDRGTEAFFGQGTRLTVV.

The DNA for the CDR3 is TGCAGCGTGTGGACAGGGGAGGACCAGCCCCAGCATTTT. Protein product: CSVWTGEDQPQHF. The chain is built from TRBV29-1 and TRBJ1-5; 9 nucleotides match TRBD1. Germline CDR1 is SQVTM and CDR2 is ANQGSEA. The V segment lost 6 bases and the J segment 7 bases; nucleotides outside the gene matches: 7. The CDR3 totals 13 residues.

This clone was counted only a few times. The chain recombines TRBV13 with TRBJ1-5; no clear D. The germline CDR1 and CDR2 sequences are PRHDT and FYEKMQ (reference sequence). V was pared by 0 bases and J by 3 bases, with 6 bases between. The CDR3 is 14 residues long. As DNA, the CDR3 is TGTGCCAGCAGCTTAGGTCTTAACAATCAGCCCCAGCATTTT. This sequence encodes CASSLGLNNQPQHF.

The rearrangement links TRBV28 to TRBJ1-4; 7 bases map to TRBD1. The CDR3 spans 15 residues. Losses at the gene ends were 4 bases for V and 2 bases for J; bases not matched to a gene: 4. CDR1 is MDHEN, CDR2 SYDVKM, per germline. CDR3: CASSSWTGTNEKLFF. Written as DNA, the CDR3 is TGTGCCAGCAGTTCATGGACAGGCACTAATGAAAAACTGTTTTTT. Looking up the rest from reference TRBV28 and TRBJ1-4 gives the full variable domain: DVKVTQSSRYLVKRTGEKVFLECVQDMDHENMFWYRQDPGLGLRLIYFSYDVKMKEKGDIPEGYSVSREKKERFSLILESASTNQTSMYLCASSSWTGTNEKLFFGSGTQLSVL.

This clone was observed a handful of times. Here the CDR3 reads CASSLGTGVSDTQYF. CDR3 in DNA: TGTGCCAGCAGCCTCGGGACAGGGGTTTCAGATACGCAGTATTTT. The V gene is TRBV11-2, the J gene TRBJ2-3, with 10 bases fitting TRBD1. The CDR3 has 15 amino acids. J was trimmed by 4 bases and V by 5 bases; bases with no gene match: 6. Germline V lookup: CDR1 SGHAT, CDR2 FQNNGV.

This chain links TRBV11-2 with TRBJ2-1; tentatively, D is TRBD1 or TRBD2 (6 bases each). The germline V gene encodes CDR1 SGHAT and CDR2 FQNNGV. V lost 1 base, J lost 4 bases, and 20 bases lay in between. CDR3 length: 18 amino acids. The CDR3 protein is CASSLGIGGHLSYNEQFF. CDR3 coding DNA: TGTGCCAGCAGCTTAGGGATCGGGGGCCACCTTTCTTACAATGAGCAGTTCTTC. The complete variable domain, with remaining parts taken from reference TRBV11-2 and TRBJ2-1, reads EAGVAQSPRYKIIEKRQSVAFWCNPISGHATLYWYQQILGQGPKLLIQFQNNGVVDDSQLPKDRFSAERLKGVDSTLKIQPAKLEDSAVYLCASSLGIGGHLSYNEQFFGPGTRLTVL.

CDR3 in DNA: TGTGCCAGTAGTAGCGGAGTGAGCTCCTACAATGAGCAGTTCTTC. Translating it yields CASSSGVSSYNEQFF. V is TRBV19 and J is TRBJ2-1; D not resolved. V gave up 4 bases and J gave up 0 bases, with 10 bases separating them. The CDR3 totals 15 residues. Germline V gene sequence: CDR1 LNHDA, CDR2 SQIVND (reference sequence).

V gene TRBV7-6 combines with J gene TRBJ1-2, with TRBD1 identical over 10 bases. Unmatched junction bases numbered 1, after V lost 1 base and J lost 2 bases. CDR3 length equals 15 residues. Germline V gene sequence: CDR1 SGHVS, CDR2 FNYEAQ. CDR3 protein: CASSLGTGGNYGYTF. As DNA, the CDR3 is TGTGCCAGCAGCTTAGGGACAGGGGGAAACTATGGCTACACCTTC.

The chain carries TRBV10-3 and TRBJ2-1; the D gene could be TRBD1 or TRBD2 (5 bases each). CDR3 length equals 16 residues. Looked up from germline, CDR1 is ENHRY and CDR2 is SYGVKD. V was shortened by 0 bases and J by 1 base, with 10 bases between the two germline ends. The CDR3 sequence is CAISESWGKSYNEQFF. CDR3 in DNA: TGTGCCATCAGTGAGTCGTGGGGGAAGTCCTACAATGAGCAGTTCTTC.

V gene TRBV5-4 combines with J gene TRBJ2-3; D gene ambiguous. CDR1 and CDR2 from the germline V gene are SGHNT and YYREEE (reference sequence). The length of the CDR3 is 15 residues. V was pared by 3 bases and J by 6 bases, with 17 bases between. CDR3 coding DNA: TGTGCCAGCAGCTCCCATCGACTCGTATCGGATACGCAGTATTTT. It encodes CASSSHRLVSDTQYF.

This sequence joins TRBV23-1 and TRBJ1-2; no clear D gene. TRBV23-1 falls under the ORF class, with uncertain function. This CDR3 has 11 residues. Trimming left V 2 bases short and J 7 bases short, with 5 bases between. CDR3 DNA: TGCGCCAGCAGTCAAGGAAGTGGCTACACCTTC. Its translation: CASSQGSGYTF.

The chain links TRBV19 to TRBJ2-7; tentatively, D is TRBD1 (6 bases). The CDR3 consists of 15 residues. In germline, CDR1 is LNHDA, CDR2 SQIVND (reference sequence). Trimming took off 7 bases at V and 2 bases at J, with 18 bases between the two ends. The CDR3 protein is CASTQKGTTTYEQYF. CDR3 nucleotide sequence: TGTGCCAGTACTCAAAAGGGGACAACTACCTACGAGCAGTACTTC.

The chain links TRBV13 to TRBJ1-1, with unresolved D. Germline lookup yields CDR1 PRHDT and CDR2 FYEKMQ (reference sequence). V was clipped by 0 bases and J by 4 bases, with 12 bases between them. The CDR3 spans 15 residues. CDR3 sequence (DNA): TGTGCCAGCAGCTTAGGGTGGGCGCGGGGCACTGAAGCTTTCTTT. It codes for CASSLGWARGTEAFF.

The chain is built from TRBV7-3 and TRBJ2-3, with 9 bases fitting TRBD2. The CDR3 has 17 amino acids. V trimming: 0 bases; J trimming: 5 bases; junction bases outside the gene matches: 9. From germline, CDR1 is SGHTA and CDR2 FQGTGA. The CDR3 is CASSLTGGGGAGDTQYF. The CDR3 DNA sequence: TGTGCCAGCAGCTTAACGGGCGGCGGGGGGGCCGGAGATACGCAGTATTTT.

This chain connects TRBV28 to TRBJ2-7, with 8 positions matching TRBD1. The length of the CDR3 is 16 residues. The germline V gene has CDR1 MDHEN and CDR2 SYDVKM. V was clipped by 5 bases and J by 2 bases; unmatched bases: 11. Here the CDR3 DNA reads TGTGCCAGCAGTCTGGGGGGCAGGGGGCCTACCTACGAGCAGTACTTC. Protein: CASSLGGRGPTYEQYF.

This sequence joins TRBV20-1 and TRBJ2-3, with D unresolved. The V and J ends lost 4 bases and 2 bases respectively, with 1 base between them. Germline V CDR1 and CDR2: DFQATT, SNEGSKA (reference sequence). The CDR3 is made up of 10 amino acids. This CDR3 reads CSAITDTQYF. The DNA of the CDR3 is TGCAGTGCTATCACAGATACGCAGTATTTT.

The chain carries TRBV4-1 and TRBJ1-2; D is undetermined. The CDR3 extends over 15 amino acids. Between the trimmed V and J ends, which lost 0 bases and 1 base, there was a span of 9 bases. Germline V gene sequence: CDR1 MGHRA, CDR2 YSYEKL. CDR3 bases: TGCGCCAGCAGCCAAGAGGAGAGGCTTAACTATGGCTACACCTTC. It encodes CASSQEERLNYGYTF.